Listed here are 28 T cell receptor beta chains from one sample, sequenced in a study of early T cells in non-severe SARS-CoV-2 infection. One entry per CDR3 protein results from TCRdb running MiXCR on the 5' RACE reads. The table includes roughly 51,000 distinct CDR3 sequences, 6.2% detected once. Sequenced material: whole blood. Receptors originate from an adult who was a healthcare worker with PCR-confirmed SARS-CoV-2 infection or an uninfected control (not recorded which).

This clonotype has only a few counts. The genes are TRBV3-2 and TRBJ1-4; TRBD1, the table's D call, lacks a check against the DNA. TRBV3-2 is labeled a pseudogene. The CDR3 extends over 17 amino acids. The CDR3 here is CASSLPGQGATNEKLFF. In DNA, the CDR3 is TGTGCCAGCAGCCTACCGGGACAGGGTGCAACTAATGAAAAACTGTTTTTT.

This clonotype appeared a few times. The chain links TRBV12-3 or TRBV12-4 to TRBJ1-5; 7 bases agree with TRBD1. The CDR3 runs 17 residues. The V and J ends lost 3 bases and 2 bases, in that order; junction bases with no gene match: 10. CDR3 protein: CASSLTAGGTGNQPQHF. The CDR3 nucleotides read TGTGCCAGCAGTTTGACGGCAGGGGGAACCGGCAATCAGCCCCAGCATTTT.

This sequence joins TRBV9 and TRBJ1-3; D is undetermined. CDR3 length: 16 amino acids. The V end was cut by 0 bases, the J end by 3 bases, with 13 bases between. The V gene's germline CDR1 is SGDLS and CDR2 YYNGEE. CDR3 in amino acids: CASSVEGRHNGNTIYF. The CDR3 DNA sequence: TGTGCCAGCAGCGTAGAAGGCAGGCATAATGGAAACACCATATATTTT. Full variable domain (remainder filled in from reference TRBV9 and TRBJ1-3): DSGVTQTPKHLITATGQRVTLRCSPRSGDLSVYWYQQSLDQGLQFLIQYYNGEERAKGNILERFSAQQFPDLHSELNLSSLELGDSALYFCASSVEGRHNGNTIYFGEGSWLTVV.

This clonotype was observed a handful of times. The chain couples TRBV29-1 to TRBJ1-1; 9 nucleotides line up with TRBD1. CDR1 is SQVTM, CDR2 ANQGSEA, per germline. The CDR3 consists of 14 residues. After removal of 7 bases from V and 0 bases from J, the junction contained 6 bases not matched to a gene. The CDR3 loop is CSAGTGTLNTEAFF. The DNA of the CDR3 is TGCAGCGCCGGGACAGGGACGCTGAACACTGAAGCTTTCTTT.

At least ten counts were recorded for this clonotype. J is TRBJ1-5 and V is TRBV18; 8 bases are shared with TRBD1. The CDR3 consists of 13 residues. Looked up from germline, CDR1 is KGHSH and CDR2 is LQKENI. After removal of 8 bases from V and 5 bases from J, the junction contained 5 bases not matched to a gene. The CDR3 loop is CASHATGDQPQHF. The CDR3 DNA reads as TGTGCCAGCCACGCGACAGGGGATCAGCCCCAGCATTTT.

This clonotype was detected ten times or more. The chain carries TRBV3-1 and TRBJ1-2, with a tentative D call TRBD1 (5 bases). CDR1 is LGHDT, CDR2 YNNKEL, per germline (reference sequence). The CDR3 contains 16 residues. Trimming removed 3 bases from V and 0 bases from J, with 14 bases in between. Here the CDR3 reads CASSHTNRRPNYGYTF. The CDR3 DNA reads TGTGCCAGCAGCCATACCAACAGGAGACCTAACTATGGCTACACCTTC.

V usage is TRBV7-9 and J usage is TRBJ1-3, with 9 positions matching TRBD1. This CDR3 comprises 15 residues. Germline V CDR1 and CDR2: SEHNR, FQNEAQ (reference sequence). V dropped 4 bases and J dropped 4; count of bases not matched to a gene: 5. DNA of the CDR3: TGTGCCAGCAGCTGGGGACAGGGTGAAGGAAACACCATATATTTT. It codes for CASSWGQGEGNTIYF.

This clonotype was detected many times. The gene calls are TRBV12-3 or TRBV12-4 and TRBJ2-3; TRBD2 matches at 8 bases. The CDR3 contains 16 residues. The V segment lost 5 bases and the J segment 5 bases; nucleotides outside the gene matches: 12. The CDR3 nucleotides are TGTGCCAGCAGTCCACCCGGGGGGGCCGAAGGAGATACGCAGTATTTT. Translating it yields CASSPPGGAEGDTQYF.

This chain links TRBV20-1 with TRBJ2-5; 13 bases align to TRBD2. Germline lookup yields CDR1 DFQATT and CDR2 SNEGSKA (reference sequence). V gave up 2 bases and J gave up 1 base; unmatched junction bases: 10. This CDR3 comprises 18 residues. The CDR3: CSARNPGLAGIFQETQYF. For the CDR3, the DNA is TGCAGTGCTAGAAATCCGGGACTAGCGGGGATATTCCAAGAGACCCAGTACTTC.

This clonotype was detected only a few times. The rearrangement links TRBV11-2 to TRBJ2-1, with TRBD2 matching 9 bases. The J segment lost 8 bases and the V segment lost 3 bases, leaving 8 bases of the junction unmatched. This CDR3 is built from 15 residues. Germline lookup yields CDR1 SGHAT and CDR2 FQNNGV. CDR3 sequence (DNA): TGTGCCAGCAGCTTCTCGCGGGGGGGCCTGTATGAGCAGTTCTTC. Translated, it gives CASSFSRGGLYEQFF.

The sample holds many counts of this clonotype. The CDR3 is CASSEASDSNQPQHF. The CDR3 DNA reads as TGTGCCAGCAGTGAAGCCAGTGATAGCAATCAGCCCCAGCATTTT. The chain is built from TRBV6-1 and TRBJ1-5; D is undetermined. Germline V CDR1 and CDR2: MNHNS, SASEGT. There are 15 residues in the CDR3. Trimming cost V 0 bases and J 0 bases, with 6 bases left between them.

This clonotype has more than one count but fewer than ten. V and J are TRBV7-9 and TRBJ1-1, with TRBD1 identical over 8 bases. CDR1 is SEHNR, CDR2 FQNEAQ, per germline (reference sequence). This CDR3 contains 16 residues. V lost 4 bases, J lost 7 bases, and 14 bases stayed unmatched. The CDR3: CASSSATGAKILEAFF. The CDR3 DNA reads TGTGCCAGCAGCTCGGCGACAGGGGCCAAAATCCTTGAAGCTTTCTTT. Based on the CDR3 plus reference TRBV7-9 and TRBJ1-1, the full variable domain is DTGVSQNPRHKITKRGQNVTFRCDPISEHNRLYWYRQTLGQGPEFLTYFQNEAQLEKSRLLSDRFSAERPKGSFSTLEIQRTEQGDSAMYLCASSSATGAKILEAFFGQGTRLTVV.

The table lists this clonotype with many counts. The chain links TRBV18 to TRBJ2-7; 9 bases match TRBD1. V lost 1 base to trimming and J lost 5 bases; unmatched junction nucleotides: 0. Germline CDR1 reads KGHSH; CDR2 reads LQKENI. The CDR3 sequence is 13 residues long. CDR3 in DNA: TGTGCCAGCTCACCACGACAGGGGGACGAGCAGTACTTC. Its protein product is CASSPRQGDEQYF.

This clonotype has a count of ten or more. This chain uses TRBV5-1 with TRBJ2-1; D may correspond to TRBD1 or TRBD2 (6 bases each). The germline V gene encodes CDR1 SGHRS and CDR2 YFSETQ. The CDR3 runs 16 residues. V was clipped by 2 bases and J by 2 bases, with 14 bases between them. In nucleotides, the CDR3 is TGCGCCAGCAGCTTTGGTTCAGGGGAGGCCTACAATGAGCAGTTCTTC. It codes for CASSFGSGEAYNEQFF.

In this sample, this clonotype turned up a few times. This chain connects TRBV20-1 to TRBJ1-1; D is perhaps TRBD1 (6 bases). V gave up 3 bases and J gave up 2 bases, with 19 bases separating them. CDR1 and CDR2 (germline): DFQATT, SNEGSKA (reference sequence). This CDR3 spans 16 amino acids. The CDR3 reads CSASDSGGGSNTEAFF. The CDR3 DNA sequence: TGCAGTGCTAGTGACAGCGGGGGCGGCTCAAACACTGAAGCTTTCTTT.

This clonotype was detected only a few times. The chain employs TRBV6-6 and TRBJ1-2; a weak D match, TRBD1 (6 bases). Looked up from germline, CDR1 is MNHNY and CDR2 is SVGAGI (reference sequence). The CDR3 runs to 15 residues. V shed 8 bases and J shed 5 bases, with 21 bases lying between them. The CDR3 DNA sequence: TGTGCCAGCGGGGGGGCTGCACAGGGTTGGTATGGCTACACCTTC. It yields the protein CASGGAAQGWYGYTF.

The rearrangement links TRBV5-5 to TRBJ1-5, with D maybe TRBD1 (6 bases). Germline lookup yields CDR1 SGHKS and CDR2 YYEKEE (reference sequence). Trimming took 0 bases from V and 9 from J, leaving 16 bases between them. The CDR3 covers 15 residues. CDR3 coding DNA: TGTGCCAGCAGCTTGGAGGGAGGGGGATTGATGCCCCAGCATTTT. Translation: CASSLEGGGLMPQHF. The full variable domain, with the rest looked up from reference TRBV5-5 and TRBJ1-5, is DAGVTQSPTHLIKTRGQQVTLRCSPISGHKSVSWYQQVLGQGPQFIFQYYEKEERGRGNFPDRFSARQFPNYSSELNVNALLLGDSALYLCASSLEGGGLMPQHFGDGTRLSIL.

The CDR3 nucleotides read TGTGCCAGCAGCTTAGGCCCGCGAGGAAACACCATATATTTT. The encoded protein is CASSLGPRGNTIYF. The chain carries TRBV13 and TRBJ1-3; D call uncertain. Germline CDR1 PRHDT, CDR2 FYEKMQ (reference sequence). The CDR3 loop spans 14 amino acids. V gave up 0 bases and J gave up 4 bases, with 7 bases separating them.

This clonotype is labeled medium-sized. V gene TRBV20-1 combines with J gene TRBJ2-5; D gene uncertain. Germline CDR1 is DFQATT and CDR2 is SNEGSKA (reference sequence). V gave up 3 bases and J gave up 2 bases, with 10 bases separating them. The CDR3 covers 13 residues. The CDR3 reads CSASSTPQETQYF. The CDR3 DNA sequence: TGCAGTGCTAGCTCGACACCGCAAGAGACCCAGTACTTC.

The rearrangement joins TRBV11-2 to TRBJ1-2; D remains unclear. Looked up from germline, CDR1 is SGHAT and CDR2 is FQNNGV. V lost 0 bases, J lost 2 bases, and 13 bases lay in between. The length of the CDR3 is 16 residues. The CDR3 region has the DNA TGTGCCAGCAGCTTAGATCTTAGCTACGGGAACTATGGCTACACCTTC. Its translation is CASSLDLSYGNYGYTF.

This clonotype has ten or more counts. The CDR3 DNA reads as TGCGCCAGCATACGGGGGGGCTGGGGGCAAGAGACCCAGTACTTC. Translated, it gives CASIRGGWGQETQYF. This chain connects TRBV10-2 to TRBJ2-5; 8 nucleotides line up with TRBD2. The V and J ends lost 7 bases and 2 bases, in that order; junction bases with no gene match: 9. The CDR3 is 15 residues long. CDR1 and CDR2 (germline): WSHSY, SAAADI.

The CDR3 DNA reads as TGTGCCAGCAGCCAGGTACTAGCGGGGGGAGCCTACGAGCAGTACTTC. Amino acid sequence: CASSQVLAGGAYEQYF. The rearrangement joins TRBV4-2 to TRBJ2-7, with TRBD2 matching 12 bases. CDR1 and CDR2 (germline): LGHNA, YNFKEQ. CDR3 size: 16 residues. V shed 3 bases and J 2 bases; nucleotides not matched to a gene: 5.

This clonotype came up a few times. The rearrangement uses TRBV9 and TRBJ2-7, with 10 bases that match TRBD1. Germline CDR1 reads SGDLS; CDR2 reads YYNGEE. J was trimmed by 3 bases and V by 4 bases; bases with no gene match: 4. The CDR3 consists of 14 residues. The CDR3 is CASSSDRGSYEQYF. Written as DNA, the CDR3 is TGTGCCAGCAGCTCGGACAGGGGGAGCTACGAGCAGTACTTC.

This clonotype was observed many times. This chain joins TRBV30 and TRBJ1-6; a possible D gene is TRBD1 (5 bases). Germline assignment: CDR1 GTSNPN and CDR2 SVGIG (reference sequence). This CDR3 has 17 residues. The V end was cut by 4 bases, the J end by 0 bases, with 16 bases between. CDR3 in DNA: TGTGCCTGGACCGACAGCGCTAGATGCTCCTATAATTCACCCCTCCACTTT. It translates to CAWTDSARCSYNSPLHF.

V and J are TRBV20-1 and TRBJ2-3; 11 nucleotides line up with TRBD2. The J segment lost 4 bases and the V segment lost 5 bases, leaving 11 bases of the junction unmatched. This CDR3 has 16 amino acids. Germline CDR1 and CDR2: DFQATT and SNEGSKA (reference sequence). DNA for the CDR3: TGCAGTGCTCCCGTAGCGGGGGGGCGTGAGGCAGATACGCAGTATTTT. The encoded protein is CSAPVAGGREADTQYF.

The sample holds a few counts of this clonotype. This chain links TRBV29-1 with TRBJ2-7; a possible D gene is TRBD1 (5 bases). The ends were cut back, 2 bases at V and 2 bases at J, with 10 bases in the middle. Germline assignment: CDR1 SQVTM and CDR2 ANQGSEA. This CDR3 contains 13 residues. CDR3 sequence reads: CSVELGPAYEQYF. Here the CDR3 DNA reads TGCAGCGTTGAATTGGGGCCCGCCTACGAGCAGTACTTC.

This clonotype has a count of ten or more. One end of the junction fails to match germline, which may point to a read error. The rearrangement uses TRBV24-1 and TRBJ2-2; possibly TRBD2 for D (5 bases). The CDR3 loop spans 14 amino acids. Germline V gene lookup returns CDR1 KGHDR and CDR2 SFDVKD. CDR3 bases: TGTGCCACCGGCGGAGCCGGGAACGCCGGGGAGCTGTTTTTT. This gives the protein CATGGAGNAGELFF.

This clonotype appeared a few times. CDR3 sequence reads: CASGPGLAGGYEQYF. The CDR3 DNA reads as TGTGCTAGTGGTCCCGGACTAGCGGGAGGATACGAGCAGTACTTC. The rearrangement links TRBV12-5 to TRBJ2-7; 14 bases line up with TRBD2. The CDR3 has 15 amino acids. J gave up 4 bases and V 5 bases, and 4 bases lay outside the gene matches. CDR1 is LGHNT, CDR2 FRNRAP, per germline.